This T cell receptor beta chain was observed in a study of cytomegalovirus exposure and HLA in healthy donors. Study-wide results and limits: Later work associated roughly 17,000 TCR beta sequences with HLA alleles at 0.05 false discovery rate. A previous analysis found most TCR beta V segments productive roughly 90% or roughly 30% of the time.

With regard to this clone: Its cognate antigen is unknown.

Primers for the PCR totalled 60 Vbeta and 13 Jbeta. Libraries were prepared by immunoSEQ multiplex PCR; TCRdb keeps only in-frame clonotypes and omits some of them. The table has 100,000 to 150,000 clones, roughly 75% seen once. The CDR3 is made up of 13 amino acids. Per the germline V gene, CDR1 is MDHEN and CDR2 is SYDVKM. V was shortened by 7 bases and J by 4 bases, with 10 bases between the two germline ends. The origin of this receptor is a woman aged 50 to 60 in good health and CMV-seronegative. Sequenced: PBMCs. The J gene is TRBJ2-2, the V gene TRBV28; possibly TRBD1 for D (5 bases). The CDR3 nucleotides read TGTGCCAGCAACAATCAGGGCACCGGGGAGCTGTTTTTT. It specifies CASNNQGTGELFF.